This T cell receptor beta chain comes out of a study of cytomegalovirus exposure and HLA in healthy donors. Study-level points and caveats: In an earlier analysis, in about 530 donors, most V segments appeared productive either ~87% or ~30% of the time.

PCR employed 60 Vbeta and 13 Jbeta primers. Methods used by the authors: Unique TCR beta chains numbered roughly 84 million in a later analysis, with around 10 million shared. The data were produced by immunoSEQ multiplex PCR, yet TCRdb's version contains in-frame clones alone and is incomplete. D and trimming were read from the DNA, whereas the V and J calls and clone size are those reported in that table. Altogether approximately 170,000 clones are present, 80% to 85% being singletons, with the ten largest covering approximately 1.2%. About this clone itself: The antigen remains unidentified.

The TCR sequence derives from a boy aged 2-9 years in good health and CMV-seronegative. Sequencing was performed on PBMCs.

The DNA of the CDR3 is TGTGCCAGCAGCTTAATACCGGGACTAGCGGGACCAGATACGCAGTATTTT. Translated, it gives CASSLIPGLAGPDTQYF. V and J are TRBV7-3 and TRBJ2-3, with 13 bases fitting TRBD2. The CDR3 length is 17 residues. Per germline, CDR1 SGHTA and CDR2 FQGTGA. The junction had 5 bases not matched to a gene; V was cut back by 1 base and J by 4 bases.